One sample yielded the 17 T cell receptor beta chains listed below, sequenced in a study of response to subunit inactivated influenza vaccine. TCRdb used MiXCR to reprocess the RT-PCR reads, holding one entry per CDR3 protein. This sample has 300,000 to 350,000 distinct CDR3 sequences, with 20% to 25% found just once. The starting material was PBMCs from blood, obtained less than 22 months after vaccination. These receptors were collected from a man in his fifties or sixties who received an inactivated influenza vaccine.

The chain carries TRBV2 and TRBJ1-5; tentative D call: TRBD1 (5 bases). V was pared by 5 bases and J by 4 bases, with 12 bases between. CDR1 SNHLY and CDR2 FYNNEI come from the germline V gene. The CDR3 is made up of 14 amino acids. CDR3 protein: CASSLKKGNQPQHF. CDR3 nucleotide sequence: TGTGCCAGCAGTTTGAAGAAGGGGAATCAGCCCCAGCATTTT.

This clonotype was counted a few times. This sequence joins TRBV20-1 and TRBJ1-1; D gene uncertain. This CDR3 is 12 amino acids long. The V gene's germline CDR1 is DFQATT and CDR2 SNEGSKA (reference sequence). CDR3 DNA: TGCCGGGTCGGTACCTCGAACACTGAAGCTTTCTTT. This codes for CRVGTSNTEAFF.

The chain carries TRBV28 and TRBJ2-1; 7 nucleotides agree with TRBD1. Germline V gene sequence: CDR1 MDHEN, CDR2 SYDVKM. The CDR3 sequence is 16 residues long. V lost 6 bases to trimming and J lost 8 bases; unmatched junction nucleotides: 16. The chain's CDR3 is CASRTLTGDAYDEQFF. The CDR3, as DNA: TGTGCCAGCAGGACCTTAACAGGGGACGCATACGATGAGCAGTTCTTC.

This clonotype was detected ten times or more. J is TRBJ1-3 and V is TRBV28; D ambiguous. Trimming took off 5 bases at V and 4 bases at J, with 9 bases between the two ends. This CDR3 has 13 residues. The V gene's germline CDR1 is MDHEN and CDR2 SYDVKM. The DNA of the CDR3 is TGTGCCAGCAGTCTAATCCCCGGAAACACCATATATTTT. This gives the protein CASSLIPGNTIYF.

This clonotype appeared a few times. The chain couples TRBV6-1 to TRBJ1-1, with 7 bases lining up with TRBD1. CDR3 length: 17 residues. Trimming cost V 7 bases and J 2 bases; bases outside gene matches: 16. CDR1 is MNHNS and CDR2 is SASEGT in the germline V gene. CDR3 DNA: TGTGCCAGCAACCCAGGTCTTTGGGACAGAACTAACACTGAAGCTTTCTTT. As protein: CASNPGLWDRTNTEAFF.

This clonotype was counted only a few times. This rearrangement joins TRBV5-6 to TRBJ2-7, with a possible D match to TRBD1 (5 bases). This CDR3 contains 14 residues. V shed 1 base and J shed 4 bases, with 12 bases lying between them. CDR1 and CDR2 (germline): SGHDT, YYEEEE. CDR3 residues: CASSLQGHVYEQYF. CDR3 nucleotide sequence: TGTGCCAGCAGCTTGCAAGGACATGTGTACGAGCAGTACTTC.

This clonotype was picked up a small number of times. V is TRBV5-1 and J is TRBJ1-4, with unresolved D. The CDR3 sequence is 13 residues long. Germline CDR1 is SGHRS and CDR2 is YFSETQ. The V gene lost 0 bases and the J gene lost 10 bases, with 10 bases spanning the gap. The CDR3 coding sequence is TGCGCCAGCAGCTTGGATGTCCTTGGAAAACTGTTTTTT. This codes for CASSLDVLGKLFF.

The chain recombines TRBV29-1 with TRBJ2-1; D perhaps matches TRBD2 (5 bases). Per germline, CDR1 SQVTM and CDR2 ANQGSEA. The CDR3 covers 13 residues. V was clipped by 5 bases and J by 9 bases, with 17 bases between them. For the CDR3, the DNA is TGCAGCGTTTCTTTTCTAGTGAGCGGTGAGCAGTTCTTC. Amino acid sequence: CSVSFLVSGEQFF.

The chain combines TRBV6-1 with TRBJ2-2; D is ambiguous. CDR1 is MNHNS and CDR2 is SASEGT in the germline V gene. Trimming removed 2 bases at V and 9 bases at J, with 7 bases between. The CDR3 is 12 amino acids. CDR3 sequence: CASSEIIRELFF. The CDR3, as DNA: TGTGCCAGCAGTGAAATTATTAGGGAGCTGTTTTTT.

The genes are TRBV21-1 and TRBJ2-5. TRBV21-1 is annotated as a pseudogene. The CDR3 sequence is 17 residues long. CDR3 in DNA: TGTGCCAGCAGCAAAGAATTCCAGGAGATGTACCAAGAGACCCAGTACTTC. The encoded protein is CASSKEFQEMYQETQYF.

The V gene is TRBV7-2, the J gene TRBJ2-1; unclear D gene. CDR1 and CDR2 (germline): SGHTA, FQGNSA. V lost 0 bases to trimming and J lost 8 bases, with 11 bases between them. This CDR3 contains 14 residues. The CDR3: CASSLARQRHEQFF. The CDR3 nucleotides read TGTGCCAGCAGCTTAGCTCGGCAGAGACATGAGCAGTTCTTC.

The V call is TRBV29-1, the J call TRBJ2-1; the match to TRBD1 covers 7 bases. J gave up 1 base and V 7 bases, and 7 bases lay outside the gene matches. Per germline, CDR1 SQVTM and CDR2 ANQGSEA. The CDR3 loop spans 14 amino acids. CDR3 amino acids: CSALTGRSYNEQFF. CDR3 sequence (DNA): TGCAGCGCCCTGACAGGGCGATCCTACAATGAGCAGTTCTTC.

The rearrangement links TRBV4-1 to TRBJ1-1; no clear D gene. The ends were cut back, 1 base at V and 8 bases at J, with 17 bases in the middle. This CDR3 region has 15 residues. Germline lookup yields CDR1 MGHRA and CDR2 YSYEKL. The CDR3 sequence: CASSQGPRSSREAFF. DNA for the CDR3: TGCGCCAGCAGCCAAGGGCCCCGGTCCTCCAGGGAAGCTTTCTTT.

This chain uses TRBV3-1 with TRBJ2-6; tentative D call: TRBD2 (6 bases). This CDR3 is built from 16 residues. Germline V CDR1 and CDR2: LGHDT, YNNKEL (reference sequence). The V gene lost 3 bases and the J gene lost 9 bases, with 18 bases spanning the gap. CDR3 in DNA: TGTGCCAGCAGCCACCTTAGGACCCTGGAGGGCAACGTCCTGACTTTC. The encoded protein is CASSHLRTLEGNVLTF.

Many counts were recorded for this clonotype. This chain joins TRBV5-6 and TRBJ1-1, with 7 bases identical to TRBD1. The germline V gene has CDR1 SGHDT and CDR2 YYEEEE. CDR3 length: 15 residues. V shed 3 bases, J shed 0 bases, and the junction held 5 bases outside the gene matches. The CDR3 DNA sequence: TGTGCCAGCAGCTCCTACAGGGGTATGAACACTGAAGCTTTCTTT. It is translated as CASSSYRGMNTEAFF. Together with reference TRBV5-6 and TRBJ1-1, the CDR3 gives the full variable domain: DAGVTQSPTHLIKTRGQQVTLRCSPKSGHDTVSWYQQALGQGPQFIFQYYEEEERQRGNFPDRFSGHQFPNYSSELNVNALLLGDSALYLCASSSYRGMNTEAFFGQGTRLTVV.

This clonotype turned up a few times. This chain joins TRBV4-3 and TRBJ1-2, with D uncertain. V was shortened by 0 bases and J by 4 bases, with 15 bases between the two germline ends. The CDR3 runs 16 residues. Germline CDR1 is LGHNA and CDR2 is YSLEER. This chain's CDR3 is CASSQDLGVSGYGYTF. The CDR3, as DNA: TGCGCCAGCAGCCAAGATCTCGGGGTTTCGGGCTATGGCTACACCTTC.

This clonotype was seen a few times. The chain combines TRBV29-1 with TRBJ1-1; tentatively, D is TRBD1 (5 bases). V was clipped by 7 bases and J by 2 bases, with 14 bases between them. The CDR3 contains 13 residues. Germline CDR1 SQVTM, CDR2 ANQGSEA. The CDR3 DNA is TGCAGCGGGAGACAGACACTTAACACTGAAGCTTTCTTT. It codes for CSGRQTLNTEAFF.